This T cell receptor beta chain was identified during a study of blood T cell repertoires in COVID-19. In the study overall: Samples came from the United States, Italy and Spain, spanning acute and convalescent COVID-19.

This CDR3 has 16 residues. The germline V and J ends were trimmed by 5 bases and 5 bases, with 21 bases remaining between them. Germline lookup yields CDR1 MDHEN and CDR2 SYDVKM. Authors' processing steps: Reference gene primer amplification gave estimated nucleated cell counts. TCRdb keeps only in-frame clones here, not all; method: immunoSEQ multiplex PCR. V and J calls and clone size are copied from that table; D and trimming were computed from the DNA. The data contain over 85,000 clones, about 72% of them singletons. The TCR originated in a woman aged 60-75 years with acute or convalescent COVID-19. The V call is TRBV28, the J call TRBJ1-2; TRBD1 is a possible D gene (5 bases). The sample taken for sequencing was peripheral blood. CDR3 loop: CASSPRAHPSTYGYTF. Written as DNA, the CDR3 is TGTGCCAGCAGTCCCAGGGCTCACCCATCAACATATGGCTACACCTTC.